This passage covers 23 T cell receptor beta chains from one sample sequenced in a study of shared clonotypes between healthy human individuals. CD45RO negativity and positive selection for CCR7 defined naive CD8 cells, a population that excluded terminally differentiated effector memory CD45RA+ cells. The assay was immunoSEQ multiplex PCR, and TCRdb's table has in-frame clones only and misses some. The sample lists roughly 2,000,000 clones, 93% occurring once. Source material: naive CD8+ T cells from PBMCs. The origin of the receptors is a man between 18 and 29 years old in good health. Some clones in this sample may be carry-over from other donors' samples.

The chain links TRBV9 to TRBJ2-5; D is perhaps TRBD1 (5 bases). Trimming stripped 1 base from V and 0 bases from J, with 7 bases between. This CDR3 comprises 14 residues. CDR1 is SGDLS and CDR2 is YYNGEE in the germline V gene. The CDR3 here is CASSVFRDQETQYF. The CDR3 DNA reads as TGTGCCAGCAGCGTATTCAGGGACCAAGAGACCCAGTACTTC.

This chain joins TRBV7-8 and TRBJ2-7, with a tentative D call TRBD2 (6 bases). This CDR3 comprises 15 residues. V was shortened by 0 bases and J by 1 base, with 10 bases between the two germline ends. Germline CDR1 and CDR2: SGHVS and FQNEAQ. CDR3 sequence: CASSLASGTSYEQYF. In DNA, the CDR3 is TGTGCCAGCAGCTTAGCCTCCGGGACTTCCTACGAGCAGTACTTC.

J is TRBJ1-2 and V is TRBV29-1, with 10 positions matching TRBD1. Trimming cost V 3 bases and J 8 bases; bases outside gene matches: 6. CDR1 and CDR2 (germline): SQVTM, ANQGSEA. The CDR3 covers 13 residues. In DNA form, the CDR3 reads TGCAGCGTTGATGGGGACAGGGGAGAAGGCTACACCTTC. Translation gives CSVDGDRGEGYTF.

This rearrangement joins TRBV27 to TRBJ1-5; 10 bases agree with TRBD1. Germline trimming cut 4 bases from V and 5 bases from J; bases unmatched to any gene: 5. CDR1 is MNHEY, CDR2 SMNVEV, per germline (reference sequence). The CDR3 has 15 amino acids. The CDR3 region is CASSSRDRGYQPQHF. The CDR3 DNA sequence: TGTGCCAGCAGTTCCCGGGACAGGGGATATCAGCCCCAGCATTTT.

The chain's CDR3 is CAISESSSNTEAFF. Written as DNA, the CDR3 is TGTGCCATCAGTGAGTCGAGCAGTAACACTGAAGCTTTCTTT. The V gene is TRBV10-3, the J gene TRBJ1-1; D remains ambiguous. V was clipped by 0 bases and J by 2 bases, with 7 bases between them. The CDR3 has 14 amino acids. Germline CDR1 reads ENHRY; CDR2 reads SYGVKD.

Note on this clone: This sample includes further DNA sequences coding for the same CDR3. The CDR3 coding sequence is TGTGCCATCCGCGGGAGGGAGTCCTACGAGCAGTACTTC. It codes for CAIRGRESYEQYF. The chain couples TRBV10-3 to TRBJ2-7, with TRBD2 matching 9 bases. Germline lookup yields CDR1 ENHRY and CDR2 SYGVKD. CDR3 length: 13 residues. J lost 1 base, V lost 8 bases, and 3 bases had no gene match.

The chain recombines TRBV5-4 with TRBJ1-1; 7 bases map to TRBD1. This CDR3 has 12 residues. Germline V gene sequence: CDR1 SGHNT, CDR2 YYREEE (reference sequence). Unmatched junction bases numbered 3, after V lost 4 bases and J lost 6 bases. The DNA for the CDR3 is TGTGCCAGCAGCGCCGACAGGGCTGAAGCTTTCTTT. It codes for CASSADRAEAFF.

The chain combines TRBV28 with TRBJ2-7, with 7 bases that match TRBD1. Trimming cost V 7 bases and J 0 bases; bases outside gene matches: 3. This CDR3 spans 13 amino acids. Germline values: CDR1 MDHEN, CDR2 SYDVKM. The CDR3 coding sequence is TGTGCCAGCACCGGGACAGTCTCCTACGAGCAGTACTTC. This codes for CASTGTVSYEQYF.

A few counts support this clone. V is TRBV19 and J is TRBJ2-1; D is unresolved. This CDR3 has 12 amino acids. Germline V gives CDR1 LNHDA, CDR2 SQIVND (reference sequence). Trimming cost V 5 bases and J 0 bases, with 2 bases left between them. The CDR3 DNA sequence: TGTGCCAGTAGTGTCTCCTACAATGAGCAGTTCTTC. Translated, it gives CASSVSYNEQFF.

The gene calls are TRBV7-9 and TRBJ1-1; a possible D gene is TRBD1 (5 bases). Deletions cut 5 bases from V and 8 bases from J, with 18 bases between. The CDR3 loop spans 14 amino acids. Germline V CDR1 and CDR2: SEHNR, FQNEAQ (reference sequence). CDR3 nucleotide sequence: TGTGCCAGCAGCCCCAAAGGGGCAGACCAAGAAGCTTTCTTT. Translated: CASSPKGADQEAFF.

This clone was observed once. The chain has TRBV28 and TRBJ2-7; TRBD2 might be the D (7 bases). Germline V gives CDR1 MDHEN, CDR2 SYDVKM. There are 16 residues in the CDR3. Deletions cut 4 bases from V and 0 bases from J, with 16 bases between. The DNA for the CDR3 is TGTGCCAGCAGTTACGGGGGCCTAGCGGTCTCCTACGAGCAGTACTTC. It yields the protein CASSYGGLAVSYEQYF.

CDR3 protein: CASSAGTEVFPYEQYF. For the CDR3, the DNA is TGTGCCAGCAGTGCCGGGACCGAGGTATTTCCTTACGAGCAGTACTTC. The J gene is TRBJ2-7, the V gene TRBV4-2; the D gene could be TRBD1 or TRBD2 (5 bases each). The CDR3 consists of 16 residues. V was cut by 6 bases and J by 4 bases, with 22 bases left in between. Germline lookup yields CDR1 LGHNA and CDR2 YNFKEQ.

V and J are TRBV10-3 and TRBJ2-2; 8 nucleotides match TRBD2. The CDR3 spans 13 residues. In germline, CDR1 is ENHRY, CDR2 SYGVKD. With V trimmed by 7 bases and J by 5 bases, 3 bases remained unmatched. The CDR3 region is CAITGGETGELFF. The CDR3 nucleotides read TGTGCCATCACCGGGGGGGAAACCGGGGAGCTGTTTTTT.

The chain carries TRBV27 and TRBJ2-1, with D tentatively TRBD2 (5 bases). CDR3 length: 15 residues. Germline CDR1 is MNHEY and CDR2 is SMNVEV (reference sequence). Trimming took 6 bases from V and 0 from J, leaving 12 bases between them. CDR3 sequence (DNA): TGTGCCAGCAGCCTAGGACTGACCTCCTACAATGAGCAGTTCTTC. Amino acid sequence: CASSLGLTSYNEQFF.

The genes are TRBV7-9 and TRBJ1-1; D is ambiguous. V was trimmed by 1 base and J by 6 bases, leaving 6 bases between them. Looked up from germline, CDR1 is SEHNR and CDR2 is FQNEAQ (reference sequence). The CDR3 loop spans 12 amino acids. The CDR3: CASSLVPAEAFF. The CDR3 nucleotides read TGTGCCAGCAGCTTAGTTCCGGCTGAAGCTTTCTTT.

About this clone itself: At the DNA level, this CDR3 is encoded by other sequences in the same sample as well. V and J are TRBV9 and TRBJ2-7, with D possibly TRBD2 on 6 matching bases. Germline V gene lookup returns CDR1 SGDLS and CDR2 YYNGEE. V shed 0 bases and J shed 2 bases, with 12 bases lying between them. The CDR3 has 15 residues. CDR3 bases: TGTGCCAGCAGCGTAGCTGGGACTGACCCCTACGAGCAGTACTTC. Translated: CASSVAGTDPYEQYF.

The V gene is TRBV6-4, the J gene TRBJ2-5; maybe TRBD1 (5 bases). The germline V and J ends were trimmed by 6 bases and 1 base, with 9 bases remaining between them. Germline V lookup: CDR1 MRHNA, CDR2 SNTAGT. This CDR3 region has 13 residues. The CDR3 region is CASSRTFQETQYF. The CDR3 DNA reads TGTGCCAGCAGCCGGACATTCCAAGAGACCCAGTACTTC.

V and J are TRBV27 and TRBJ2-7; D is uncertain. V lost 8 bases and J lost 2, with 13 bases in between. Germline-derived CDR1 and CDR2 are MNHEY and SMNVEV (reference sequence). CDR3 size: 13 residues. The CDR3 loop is CASGFGVTYEQYF. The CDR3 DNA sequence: TGTGCCAGCGGGTTCGGCGTAACCTACGAGCAGTACTTC.

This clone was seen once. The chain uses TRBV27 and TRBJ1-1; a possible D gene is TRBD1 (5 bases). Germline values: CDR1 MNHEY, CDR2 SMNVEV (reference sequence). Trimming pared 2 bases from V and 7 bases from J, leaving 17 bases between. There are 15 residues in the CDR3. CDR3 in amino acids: CASSLQMGGKHEAFF. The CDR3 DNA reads TGTGCCAGCAGTTTACAGATGGGGGGGAAACATGAAGCTTTCTTT.

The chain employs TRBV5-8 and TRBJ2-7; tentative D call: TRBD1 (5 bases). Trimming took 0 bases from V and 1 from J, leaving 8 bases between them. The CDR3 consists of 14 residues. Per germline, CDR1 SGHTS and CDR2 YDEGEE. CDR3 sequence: CASSLVRDSYEQYF. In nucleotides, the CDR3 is TGTGCCAGCAGCTTGGTCAGGGATTCCTACGAGCAGTACTTC.

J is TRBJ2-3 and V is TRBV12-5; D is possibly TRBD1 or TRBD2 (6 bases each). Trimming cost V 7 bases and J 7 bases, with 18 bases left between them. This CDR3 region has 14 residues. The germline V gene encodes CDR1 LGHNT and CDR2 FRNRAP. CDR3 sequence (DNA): TGTGCTAGTGCCTCGTCCCTCGGGGGCCATACGCAGTATTTT. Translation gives CASASSLGGHTQYF.

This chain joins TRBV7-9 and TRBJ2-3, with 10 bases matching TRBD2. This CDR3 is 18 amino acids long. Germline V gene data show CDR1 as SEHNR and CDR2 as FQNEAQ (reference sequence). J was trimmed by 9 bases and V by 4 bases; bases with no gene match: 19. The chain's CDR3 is CASSSRLQASGREGTQYF. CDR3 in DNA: TGTGCCAGCAGCTCTCGCTTGCAGGCTAGCGGGAGAGAGGGGACGCAGTATTTT.

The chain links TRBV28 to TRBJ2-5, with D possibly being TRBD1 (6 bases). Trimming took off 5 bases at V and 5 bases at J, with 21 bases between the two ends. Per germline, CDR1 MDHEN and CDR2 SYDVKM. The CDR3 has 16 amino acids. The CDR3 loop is CASSLTSTGTQETQYF. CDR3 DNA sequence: TGTGCCAGCAGTCTAACCTCAACAGGGACCCAGGAGACCCAGTACTTC. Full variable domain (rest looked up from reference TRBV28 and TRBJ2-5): DVKVTQSSRYLVKRTGEKVFLECVQDMDHENMFWYRQDPGLGLRLIYFSYDVKMKEKGDIPEGYSVSREKKERFSLILESASTNQTSMYLCASSLTSTGTQETQYFGPGTRLLVL.